The clone carrying this T cell receptor (beta chain) was observed a handful of times. This record belongs to a study of identical twins. A single record per CDR3 protein comes from TCRdb applying MiXCR to the 5' RACE reads. This table has approximately 550,000 distinct CDR3 sequences, around 20% appearing once. Germline CDR1 reads DFQATT; CDR2 reads SNEGSKA (reference sequence). The CDR3 is 13 residues long. Trimming left V 2 bases short and J 12 bases short, with 17 bases between. This sample also belongs to another study, concerning yellow fever vaccine responses in identical twins.

The TCR originated in a woman under 30 in good health. Source material: CD4+ T cells sorted from blood. The J gene is TRBJ2-1, the V gene TRBV20-1; D is unresolved. Written as DNA, the CDR3 is TGCAGTGCTAGAACTCGCCAACATCTTGGGCAGTTCTTC. Protein: CSARTRQHLGQFF.